This TCR beta chain was sequenced for a study of T cells in Graves' hyperthyroidism and ophthalmopathy. Study-level results: Ophthalmopathy was told apart from stable hyperthyroidism by a 13 V-J model. Among thyroid clonotypes expanded above 0.001, most also appeared in blood.

RNA transcripts were the template for amplifying TCR beta CDR3 regions. The TCR CDR3 first-round RT-PCR relied on the HTBI primer set. TCRdb reprocessed the multiplex PCR reads with MiXCR, giving one entry per CDR3 protein. The sample lists 480,000 or so distinct CDR3 sequences, 46% seen once, with about 40% in the top ten. The CDR3 has 17 residues. CDR1 is LNHDA, CDR2 SQIVND, per germline (reference sequence). Trimming cost V 0 bases and J 5 bases; bases outside gene matches: 6. Concerning this clonotype: Its antigen is not known.

Diagnoses rested on clinical symptoms, serum thyroxine and TRAb, thyroid ultrasound and orbital computed tomography. Sequencing was performed on peripheral blood or thyroid tissue (not recorded which). The TCR comes from an adult woman with Graves' disease, either hyperthyroidism or ophthalmopathy (not recorded which). V is TRBV19 and J is TRBJ2-3; 12 bases fit TRBD2. In DNA form, the CDR3 reads TGTGCCAGTAGTATAGATCCGACTAGCGGGAGTCGAGATACGCAGTATTTT. It yields the protein CASSIDPTSGSRDTQYF. The complete variable domain, with remaining parts taken from reference TRBV19 and TRBJ2-3, reads DGGITQSPKYLFRKEGQNVTLSCEQNLNHDAMYWYRQDPGQGLRLIYYSQIVNDFQKGDIAEGYSVSREKKESFPLTVTSAQKNPTAFYLCASSIDPTSGSRDTQYFGPGTRLTVL.